This T cell receptor beta chain appears in the sequencing data of a study of T cell responses to AZD1222 COVID-19 vaccine. On the study more broadly: Some second doses came at about 4 weeks and others at about 12 weeks; these were pooled.

As to this clone: Its antigen is as yet unknown.

Using immunoSEQ multiplex PCR, the repertoire was profiled, and TCRdb retains in-frame clones only, with some absent. The table shows 100,000 to 150,000 clones, with about nine tenths occurring only once. The CDR3 contains 15 residues. Germline V lookup: CDR1 SNHLY, CDR2 FYNNEI. V dropped 5 bases and J dropped 1 base, with 15 bases sitting between them. Whole-study findings and limits: White British donors predominated, females outnumbered males, and clonal diversity was possibly underestimated. Vaccination with two AZD1222 doses was followed by a rise in Spike-specific TCR breadth and depth.

J is TRBJ2-7 and V is TRBV2, with D perhaps TRBD2 (6 bases). The clonotype was recovered from an adult in good health. The source was peripheral blood, collected on day 0 of AZD1222 vaccination. CDR3 bases: TGTGCCAGCAGTCCCGGGGGAACTAGGTCCTACGAGCAGTACTTC. Protein: CASSPGGTRSYEQYF.